This entry concerns a single TCR beta chain. What it recognizes is unknown. Unique molecular identifiers featured in each of the TCR beta cDNA libraries. The authors obtained approximately 460,000 cDNA molecules from approximately 0.95 to 9.8 million T cells. TCRdb used MiXCR to reprocess the PCR reads, holding one entry per CDR3 protein. The sample carries 150,000 to 200,000 distinct CDR3 sequences, 30% recorded once. The data originate from a study of post-analysis software for immune sequencing data. Background on the study: Patients with relapsing-remitting, secondary progressive and progressive-relapsing multiple sclerosis courses were all represented. General study points: Several TRBV segments, TRBV5-6, TRBV5-1 and TRBV20-1 among them, were found more frequent in patients than controls. The study found significantly lower normalized Chao1 diversity in multiple sclerosis patients than in controls.

Germline V gene lookup returns CDR1 MNHEY and CDR2 SVGAGI. Trimming at V came to 7 bases and at J to 2 bases, leaving 7 bases not matched to a gene. The CDR3 runs 14 residues. This TCR was sampled from a girl aged 5-17 years with multiple sclerosis. The chain employs TRBV6-5 and TRBJ1-1, with 7 bases aligning to TRBD1. The sample taken for sequencing was blood. This chain's CDR3 is CASTRAGGNTEAFF. The CDR3, as DNA: TGTGCCAGCACTCGGGCAGGGGGAAACACTGAAGCTTTCTTT.